This record covers a single T cell receptor (beta chain). This sample was taken from a study of cytomegalovirus exposure and HLA in healthy donors. This CDR3 spans 15 amino acids. Germline V gene data show CDR1 as SGHTA and CDR2 as FQGNSA. Vbeta (60) and Jbeta (13) primers were used in the PCR. Sequencing used immunoSEQ multiplex PCR; TCRdb keeps in-frame clones, though not all of them. The sample yields about 120,000 clones, roughly 80% seen once. The receptor was isolated from a man between 25 and 39 years old in good health and CMV-seronegative. V is TRBV7-2 and J is TRBJ2-5; perhaps TRBD1 as D (6 bases). The J call may not be correct, given that the DNA end is closer to TRBJ2-7. Sequenced material: PBMCs. The CDR3 protein is CASSLALGGSYEQYF. The CDR3 coding sequence is TGTGCCAGCAGCTTAGCGCTAGGGGGCTCCTACGAGCAGTACTTC.